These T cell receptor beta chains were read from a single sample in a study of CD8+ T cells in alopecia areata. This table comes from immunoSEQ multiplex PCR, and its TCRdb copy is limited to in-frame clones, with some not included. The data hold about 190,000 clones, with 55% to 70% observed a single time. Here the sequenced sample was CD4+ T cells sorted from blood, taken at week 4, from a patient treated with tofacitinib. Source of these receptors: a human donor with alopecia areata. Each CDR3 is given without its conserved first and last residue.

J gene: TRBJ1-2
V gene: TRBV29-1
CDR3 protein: SVERDSRYGYT

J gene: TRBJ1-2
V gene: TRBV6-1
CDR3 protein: ASSKQGSNYGYT

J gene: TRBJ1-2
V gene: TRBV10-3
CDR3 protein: DISASGTGNT

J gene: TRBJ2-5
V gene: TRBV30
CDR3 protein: AWSVGETGIFGETQY

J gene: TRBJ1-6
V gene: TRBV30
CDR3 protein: AWSVHNYNSPLH

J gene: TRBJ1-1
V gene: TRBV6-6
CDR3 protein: ASIKNTEAF

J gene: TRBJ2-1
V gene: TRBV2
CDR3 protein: ASSLGQGDDKNEQF

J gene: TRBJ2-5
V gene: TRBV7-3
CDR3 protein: ASSLSGPGATQETQY

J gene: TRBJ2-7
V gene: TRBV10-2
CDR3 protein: ASGRDTDYEQY

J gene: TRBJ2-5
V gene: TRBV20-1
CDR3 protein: SAPKETQY

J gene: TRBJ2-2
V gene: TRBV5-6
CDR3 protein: ASRKRGGLNTGELF

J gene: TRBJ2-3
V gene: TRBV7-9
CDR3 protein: ASSLTSGVADTQY

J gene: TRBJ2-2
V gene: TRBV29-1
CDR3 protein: SVVLVTNTGELF

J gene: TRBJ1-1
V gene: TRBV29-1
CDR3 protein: SVTRGNTEAF

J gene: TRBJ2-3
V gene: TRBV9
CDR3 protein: ASSGSGTLSHTQY

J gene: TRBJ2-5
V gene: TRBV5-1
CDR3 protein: ASSLDGRSQETQY

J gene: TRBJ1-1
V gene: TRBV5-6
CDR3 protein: ASSPPVGGEAF

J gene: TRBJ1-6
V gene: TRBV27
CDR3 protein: ASSVQGNSYNSPLH

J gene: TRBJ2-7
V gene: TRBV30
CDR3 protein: AWGRGTTYEQY

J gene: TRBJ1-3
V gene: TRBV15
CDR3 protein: ATSIQGGNTIY

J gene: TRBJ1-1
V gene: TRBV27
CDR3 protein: AGPLGSFTEAF

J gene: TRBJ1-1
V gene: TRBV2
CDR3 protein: ASILDGGITNTEAF

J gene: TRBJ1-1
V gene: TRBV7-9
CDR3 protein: ASSSGGYTEAF

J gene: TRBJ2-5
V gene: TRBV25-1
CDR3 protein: ASALPSTETQY

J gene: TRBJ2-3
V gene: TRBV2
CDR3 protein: ASSEAGAGGGGTQY

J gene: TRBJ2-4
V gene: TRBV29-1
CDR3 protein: SVEDRGQKYIQY

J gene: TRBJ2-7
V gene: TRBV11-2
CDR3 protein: ASSLVQGYEQY

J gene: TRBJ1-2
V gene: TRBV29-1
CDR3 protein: SAPTAYGYT

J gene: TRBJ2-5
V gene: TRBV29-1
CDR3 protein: SVPGPPLQETQY

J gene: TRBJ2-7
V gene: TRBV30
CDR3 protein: AWSAPGTVRPYEQY

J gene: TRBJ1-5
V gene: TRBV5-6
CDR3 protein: ASSRRGLHQPQH

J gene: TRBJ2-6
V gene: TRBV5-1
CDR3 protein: ASSLAPGSGANVLT

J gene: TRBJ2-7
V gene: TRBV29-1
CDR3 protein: SVTQSGWDSYEQY

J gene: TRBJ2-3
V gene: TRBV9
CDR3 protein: ASSVARQFPDTQY

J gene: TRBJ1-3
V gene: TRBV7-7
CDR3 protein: ASSQLHGSSGNTIY

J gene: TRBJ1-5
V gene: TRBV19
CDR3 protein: ASRQSNQPQH

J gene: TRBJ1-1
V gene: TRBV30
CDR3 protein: ARDRMNTEAF